This record covers a single TCR beta chain. The sample is drawn from a study of blood T cell repertoires in COVID-19. For the study at large: Samples taken during acute and convalescent COVID-19 were collected in the United States, Italy and Spain. PBMCs, B-cell-depleted T cells, or T cells provided the cDNA or gDNA that made up the material.

Per the original methods: From reference gene primer amplification, estimates of nucleated cell counts were derived. Produced via immunoSEQ multiplex PCR; TCRdb's table is partial and in-frame only. The DNA was the basis for D and trimming; V, J and clone size are from that table. The table shows under 250,000 clones, with about 83% occurring only once. The specimen sequenced was peripheral blood. This clonotype originated in a woman in her thirties or forties who had recovered from COVID-19.

For the CDR3, the DNA is TGTGCCATCAGTGAGTCGGGAGCGAACACCGGGGAGCTGTTTTTT. It translates to CAISESGANTGELFF. The chain joins TRBV10-3 to TRBJ2-2; D possibly corresponds to TRBD2 (5 bases). From germline, CDR1 is ENHRY and CDR2 SYGVKD. The CDR3 covers 15 residues. Trimming shortened V by 0 bases and J by 0 bases, and 5 bases separated the two germline ends.